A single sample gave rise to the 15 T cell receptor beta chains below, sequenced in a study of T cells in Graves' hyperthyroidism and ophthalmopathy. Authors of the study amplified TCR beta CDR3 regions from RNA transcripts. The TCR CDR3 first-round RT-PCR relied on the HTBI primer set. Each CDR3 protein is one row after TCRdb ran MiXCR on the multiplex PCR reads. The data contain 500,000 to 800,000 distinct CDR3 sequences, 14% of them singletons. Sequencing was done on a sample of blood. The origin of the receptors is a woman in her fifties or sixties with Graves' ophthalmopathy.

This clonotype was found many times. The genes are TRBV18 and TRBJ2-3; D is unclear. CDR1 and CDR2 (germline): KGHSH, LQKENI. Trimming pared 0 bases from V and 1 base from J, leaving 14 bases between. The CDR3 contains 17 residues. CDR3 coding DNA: TGTGCCAGCTCACCACCCGTGGTCCATACAGGCACAGATACGCAGTATTTT. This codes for CASSPPVVHTGTDTQYF.

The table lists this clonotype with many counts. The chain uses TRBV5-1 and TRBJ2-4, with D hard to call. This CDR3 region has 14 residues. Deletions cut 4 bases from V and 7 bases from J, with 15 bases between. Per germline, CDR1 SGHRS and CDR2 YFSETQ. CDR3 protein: CASSVGRVENIQYF. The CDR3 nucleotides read TGCGCCAGCAGCGTTGGAAGGGTAGAGAACATTCAGTACTTC.

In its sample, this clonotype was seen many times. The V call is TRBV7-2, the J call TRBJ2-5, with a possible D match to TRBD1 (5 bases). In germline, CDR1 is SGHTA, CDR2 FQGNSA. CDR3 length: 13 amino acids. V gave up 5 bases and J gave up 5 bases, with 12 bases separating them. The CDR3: CASSPRQRETQYF. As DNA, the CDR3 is TGTGCCAGCAGCCCCCGACAGAGGGAGACCCAGTACTTC. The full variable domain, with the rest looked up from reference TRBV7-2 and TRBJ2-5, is GAGVSQSPSNKVTEKGKDVELRCDPISGHTALYWYRQSLGQGLEFLIYFQGNSAPDKSGLPSDRFSAERTGGSVSTLTIQRTQQEDSAVYLCASSPRQRETQYFGPGTRLLVL.

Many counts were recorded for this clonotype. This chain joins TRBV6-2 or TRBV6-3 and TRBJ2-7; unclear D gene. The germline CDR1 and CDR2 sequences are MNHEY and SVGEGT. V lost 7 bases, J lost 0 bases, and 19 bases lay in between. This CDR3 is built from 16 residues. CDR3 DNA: TGTGCCAGCACCTCACCACCCGGCTTTGGCTCCTACGAGCAGTACTTC. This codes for CASTSPPGFGSYEQYF.

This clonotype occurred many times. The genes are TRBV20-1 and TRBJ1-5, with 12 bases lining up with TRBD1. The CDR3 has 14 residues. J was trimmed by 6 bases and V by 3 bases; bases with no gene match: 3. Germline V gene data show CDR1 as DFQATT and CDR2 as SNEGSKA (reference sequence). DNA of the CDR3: TGCAGTGCTAGGGGACAGGGGGCAGTTCAGCCCCAGCATTTT. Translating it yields CSARGQGAVQPQHF.

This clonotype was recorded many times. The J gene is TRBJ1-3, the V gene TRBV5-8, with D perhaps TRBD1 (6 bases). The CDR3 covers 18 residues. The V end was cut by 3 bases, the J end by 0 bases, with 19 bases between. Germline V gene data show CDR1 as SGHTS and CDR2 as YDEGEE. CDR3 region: CASSYYSGTKASGNTIYF. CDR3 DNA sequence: TGTGCCAGCAGCTATTACTCCGGGACAAAGGCCTCTGGAAACACCATATATTTT.

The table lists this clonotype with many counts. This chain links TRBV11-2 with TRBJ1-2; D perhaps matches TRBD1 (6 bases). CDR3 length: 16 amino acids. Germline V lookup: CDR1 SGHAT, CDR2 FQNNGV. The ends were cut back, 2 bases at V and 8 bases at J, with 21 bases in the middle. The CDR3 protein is CASSLPGRGARFGYTF. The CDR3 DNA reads TGTGCCAGCAGCTTACCGGGCCGGGGGGCAAGGTTCGGCTACACCTTC.

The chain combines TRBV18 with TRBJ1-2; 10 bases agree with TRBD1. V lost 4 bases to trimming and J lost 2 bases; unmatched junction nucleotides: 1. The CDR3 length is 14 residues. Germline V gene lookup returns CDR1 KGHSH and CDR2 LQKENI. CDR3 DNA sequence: TGTGCCAGCTCACGGGACAGGGGAAACTATGGCTACACCTTC. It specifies CASSRDRGNYGYTF.

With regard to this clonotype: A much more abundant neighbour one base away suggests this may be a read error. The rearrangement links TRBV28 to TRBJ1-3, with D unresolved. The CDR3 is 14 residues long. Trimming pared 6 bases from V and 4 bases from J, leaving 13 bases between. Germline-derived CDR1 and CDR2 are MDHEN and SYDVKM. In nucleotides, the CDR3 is TGTGCCAGCAGGTTCTCAATGACAGGAAACACCATATATTTT. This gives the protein CASRFSMTGNTIYF.

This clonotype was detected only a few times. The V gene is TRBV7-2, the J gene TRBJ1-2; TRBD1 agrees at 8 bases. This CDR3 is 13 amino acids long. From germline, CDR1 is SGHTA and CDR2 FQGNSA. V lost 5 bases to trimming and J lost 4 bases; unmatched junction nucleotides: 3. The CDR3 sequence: CASSIGQGYGYTF. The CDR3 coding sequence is TGTGCCAGCAGCATCGGACAGGGCTATGGCTACACCTTC.

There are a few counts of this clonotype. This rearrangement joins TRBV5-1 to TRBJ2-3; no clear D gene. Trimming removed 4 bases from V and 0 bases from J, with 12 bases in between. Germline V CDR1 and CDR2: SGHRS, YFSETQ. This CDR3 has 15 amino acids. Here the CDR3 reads CASSPEESSTDTQYF. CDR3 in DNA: TGCGCCAGCAGCCCGGAAGAATCGAGCACAGATACGCAGTATTTT. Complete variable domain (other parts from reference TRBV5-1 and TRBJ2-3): KAGVTQTPRYLIKTRGQQVTLSCSPISGHRSVSWYQQTPGQGLQFLFEYFSETQRNKGNFPGRFSGRQFSNSRSEMNVSTLELGDSALYLCASSPEESSTDTQYFGPGTRLTVL.

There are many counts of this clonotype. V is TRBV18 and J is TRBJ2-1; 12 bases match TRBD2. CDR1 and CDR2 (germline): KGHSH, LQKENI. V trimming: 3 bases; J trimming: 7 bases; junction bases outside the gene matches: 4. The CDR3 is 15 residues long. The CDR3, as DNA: TGTGCCAGCTCACCGGGACTAGCGGGCCAAAATGAGCAGTTCTTC. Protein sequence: CASSPGLAGQNEQFF. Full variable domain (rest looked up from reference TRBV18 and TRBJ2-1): NAGVMQNPRHLVRRRGQEARLRCSPMKGHSHVYWYRQLPEEGLKFMVYLQKENIIDESGMPKERFSAEFPKEGPSILRIQQVVRGDSAAYFCASSPGLAGQNEQFFGPGTRLTVL.

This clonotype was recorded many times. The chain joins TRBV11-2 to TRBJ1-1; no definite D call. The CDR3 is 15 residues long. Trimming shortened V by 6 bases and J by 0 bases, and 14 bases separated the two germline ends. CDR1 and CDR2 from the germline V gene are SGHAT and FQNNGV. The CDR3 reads CASRLSWEMNTEAFF. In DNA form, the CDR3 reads TGTGCCAGCAGACTAAGTTGGGAAATGAACACTGAAGCTTTCTTT.

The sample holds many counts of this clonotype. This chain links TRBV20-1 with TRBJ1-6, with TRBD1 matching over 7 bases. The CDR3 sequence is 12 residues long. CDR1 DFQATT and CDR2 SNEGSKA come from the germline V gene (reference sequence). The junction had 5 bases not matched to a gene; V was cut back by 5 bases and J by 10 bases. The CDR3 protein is CSAGSGGSPLHF. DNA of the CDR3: TGCAGTGCTGGATCAGGGGGGTCACCCCTCCACTTT.

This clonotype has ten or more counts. DNA for the CDR3: TGTGCCAGCAGTTTACGGGCTAGCGGGAGTGGGGATGAGCAGTTCTTC. Its translation: CASSLRASGSGDEQFF. V usage is TRBV12-3 or TRBV12-4 and J usage is TRBJ2-1; 10 nucleotides match TRBD2. V trimming: 2 bases; J trimming: 8 bases; junction bases outside the gene matches: 9. This CDR3 is built from 16 residues.